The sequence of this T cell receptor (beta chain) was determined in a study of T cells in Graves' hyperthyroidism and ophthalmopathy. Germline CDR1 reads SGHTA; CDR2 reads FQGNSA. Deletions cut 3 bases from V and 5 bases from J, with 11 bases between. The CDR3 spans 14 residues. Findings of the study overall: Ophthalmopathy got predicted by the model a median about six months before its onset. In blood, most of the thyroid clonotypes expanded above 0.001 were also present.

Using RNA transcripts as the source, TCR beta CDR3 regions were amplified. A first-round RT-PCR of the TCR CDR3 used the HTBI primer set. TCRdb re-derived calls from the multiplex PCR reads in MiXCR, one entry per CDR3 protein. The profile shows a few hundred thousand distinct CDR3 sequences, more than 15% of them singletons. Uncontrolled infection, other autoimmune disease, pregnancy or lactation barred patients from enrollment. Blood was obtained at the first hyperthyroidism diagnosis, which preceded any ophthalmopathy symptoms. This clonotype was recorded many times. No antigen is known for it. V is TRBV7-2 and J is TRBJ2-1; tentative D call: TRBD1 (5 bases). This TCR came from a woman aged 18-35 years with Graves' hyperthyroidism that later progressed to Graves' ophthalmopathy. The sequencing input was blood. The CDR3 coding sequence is TGTGCCAGCAGCTTGTACCAGGGAAACAATGAGCAGTTCTTC. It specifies CASSLYQGNNEQFF.